This T cell receptor (beta chain) is drawn from a study of T cells in Graves' hyperthyroidism and ophthalmopathy. Study-level points and caveats: Most thyroid clonotypes that were expanded above 0.001 also turned up in blood. The model predicted ophthalmopathy a median approximately 6 months before onset.

This clonotype has at least ten counts. The target antigen is unknown. V lost 2 bases and J lost 0, with 20 bases in between. The CDR3 contains 18 residues. Germline CDR1 is MNHEY and CDR2 is SVGEGT. Patients aged 18 to 65 had newly diagnosed hyperthyroidism that had lasted under 2 months. There were TCR beta CDR3 regions amplified from RNA transcripts. HTBI primers were employed in a first-round RT-PCR of the TCR CDR3. TCRdb recomputed calls from the multiplex PCR reads with MiXCR, one row per CDR3 protein. The sample lists 350,000 to 500,000 distinct CDR3 sequences; roughly 13% were seen once. J is TRBJ2-7 and V is TRBV6-2 or TRBV6-3, with a possible D match to TRBD2 (5 bases). Sequencing input: blood. The sequence came from a woman between 18 and 30 years old with Graves' hyperthyroidism. CDR3 loop: CASSYRAGAPFSSYEQYF. CDR3 nucleotides: TGTGCCAGCAGTTACCGCGCGGGCGCTCCCTTTAGCTCCTACGAGCAGTACTTC.